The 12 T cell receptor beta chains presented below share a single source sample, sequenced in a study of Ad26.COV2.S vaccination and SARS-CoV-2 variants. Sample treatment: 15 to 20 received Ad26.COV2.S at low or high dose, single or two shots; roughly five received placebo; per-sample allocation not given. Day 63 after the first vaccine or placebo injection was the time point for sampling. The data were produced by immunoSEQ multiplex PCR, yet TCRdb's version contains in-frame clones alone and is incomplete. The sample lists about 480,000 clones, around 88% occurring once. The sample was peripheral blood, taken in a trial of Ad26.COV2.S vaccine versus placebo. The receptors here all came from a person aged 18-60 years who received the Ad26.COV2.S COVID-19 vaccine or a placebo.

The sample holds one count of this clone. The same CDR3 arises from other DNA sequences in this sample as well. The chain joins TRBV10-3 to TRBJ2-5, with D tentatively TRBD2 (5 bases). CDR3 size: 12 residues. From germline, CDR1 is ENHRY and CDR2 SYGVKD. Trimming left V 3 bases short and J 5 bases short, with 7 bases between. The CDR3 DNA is TGTGCCATCAGTGATCGCGGGGAGACCCAGTACTTC. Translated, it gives CAISDRGETQYF.

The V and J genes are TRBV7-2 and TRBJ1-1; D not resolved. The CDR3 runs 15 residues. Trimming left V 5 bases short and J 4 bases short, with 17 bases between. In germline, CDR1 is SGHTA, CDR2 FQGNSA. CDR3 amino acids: CASSPLTIRPTEAFF. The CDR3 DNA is TGTGCCAGCAGCCCGTTGACCATCCGGCCCACTGAAGCTTTCTTT.

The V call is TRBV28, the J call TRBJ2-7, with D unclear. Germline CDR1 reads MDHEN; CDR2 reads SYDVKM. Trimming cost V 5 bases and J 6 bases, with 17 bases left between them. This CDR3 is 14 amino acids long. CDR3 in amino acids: CASSPPVGRSEQYF. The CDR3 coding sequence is TGTGCCAGCAGTCCCCCCGTAGGCCGCTCCGAGCAGTACTTC.

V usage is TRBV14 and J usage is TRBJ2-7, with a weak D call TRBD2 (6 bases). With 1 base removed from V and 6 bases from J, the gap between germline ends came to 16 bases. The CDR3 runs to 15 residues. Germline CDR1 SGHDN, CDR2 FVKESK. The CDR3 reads CASSQVFGRYGEQYF. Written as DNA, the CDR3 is TGTGCCAGCAGCCAAGTGTTCGGGAGATACGGCGAGCAGTACTTC.

CDR3 sequence reads: CASSPRGGNTEAFF. The CDR3 nucleotides are TGTGCCAGCAGCCCCAGGGGAGGGAACACTGAAGCTTTCTTT. V gene TRBV7-3 combines with J gene TRBJ1-1, with TRBD1 as a possible D gene (6 bases). The CDR3 has 14 residues. Germline-derived CDR1 and CDR2 are SGHTA and FQGTGA. The V end was cut by 5 bases, the J end by 1 base, with 11 bases between.

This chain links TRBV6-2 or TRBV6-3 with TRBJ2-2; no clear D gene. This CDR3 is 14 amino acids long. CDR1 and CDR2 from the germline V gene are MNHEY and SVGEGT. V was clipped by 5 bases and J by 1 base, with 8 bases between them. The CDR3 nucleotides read TGTGCCAGCAGTACTACCCGGAACACCGGGGAGCTGTTTTTT. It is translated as CASSTTRNTGELFF.

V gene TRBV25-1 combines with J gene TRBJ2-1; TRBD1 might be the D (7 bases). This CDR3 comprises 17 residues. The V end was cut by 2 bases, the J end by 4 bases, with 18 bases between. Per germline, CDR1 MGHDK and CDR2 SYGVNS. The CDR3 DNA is TGTGCCAGCAGTGAAAGTACGGCGGGACAGAAGTACAATGAGCAGTTCTTC. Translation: CASSESTAGQKYNEQFF.

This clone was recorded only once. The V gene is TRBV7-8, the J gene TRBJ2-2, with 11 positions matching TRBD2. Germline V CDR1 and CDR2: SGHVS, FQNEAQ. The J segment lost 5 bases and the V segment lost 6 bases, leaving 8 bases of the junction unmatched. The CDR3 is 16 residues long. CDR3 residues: CASRLILAGVTGELFF. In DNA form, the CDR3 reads TGTGCCAGCAGACTAATACTAGCGGGAGTTACCGGGGAGCTGTTTTTT.

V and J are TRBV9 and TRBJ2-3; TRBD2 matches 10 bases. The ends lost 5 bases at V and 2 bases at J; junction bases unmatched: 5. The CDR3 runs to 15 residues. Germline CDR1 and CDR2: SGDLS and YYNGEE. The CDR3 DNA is TGTGCCAGCAGTAGGACTAGCGGACCCACAGATACGCAGTATTTT. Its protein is CASSRTSGPTDTQYF.

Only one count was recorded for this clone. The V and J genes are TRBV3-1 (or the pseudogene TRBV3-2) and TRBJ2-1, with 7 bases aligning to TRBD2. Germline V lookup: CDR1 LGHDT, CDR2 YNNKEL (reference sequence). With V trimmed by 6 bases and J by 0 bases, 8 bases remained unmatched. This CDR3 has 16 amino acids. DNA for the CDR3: TGTGCCAGCAGAAAGGTGGGCGGGAGCTCCTACAATGAGCAGTTCTTC. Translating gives CASRKVGGSSYNEQFF.

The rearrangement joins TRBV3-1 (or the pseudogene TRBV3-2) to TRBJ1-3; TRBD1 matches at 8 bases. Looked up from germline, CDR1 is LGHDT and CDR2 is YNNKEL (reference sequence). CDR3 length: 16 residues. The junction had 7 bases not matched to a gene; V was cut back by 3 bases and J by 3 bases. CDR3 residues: CASSQKQGVGGNTIYF. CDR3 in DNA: TGTGCCAGCAGCCAGAAACAGGGGGTCGGTGGAAACACCATATATTTT.

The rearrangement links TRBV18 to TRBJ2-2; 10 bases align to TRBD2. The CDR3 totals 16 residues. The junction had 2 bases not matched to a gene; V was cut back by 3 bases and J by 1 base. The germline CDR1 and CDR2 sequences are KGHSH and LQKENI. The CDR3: CASSPSGRENTGELFF. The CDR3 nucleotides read TGTGCCAGCTCACCCAGCGGGAGGGAGAACACCGGGGAGCTGTTTTTT.